The present TCR beta chain was sequenced within a study of T cells in Graves' hyperthyroidism and ophthalmopathy. Amplified TCR beta CDR3 regions derived from RNA transcripts. Primed by the HTBI set, a first-round RT-PCR was run on the TCR CDR3. TCRdb recomputed calls from the multiplex PCR reads with MiXCR, one row per CDR3 protein. The sample shows 96,000 or so distinct CDR3 sequences, over 50% of them seen only once. This CDR3 contains 17 residues. V gave up 3 bases and J gave up 0 bases, with 14 bases separating them. Germline-derived CDR1 and CDR2 are SNHLY and FYNNEI. Uncontrolled infection, other autoimmune disease, pregnancy or lactation disqualified patients from enrolment. Extraction of PBMCs used roughly 10 ml of fresh peripheral blood. General observations from the study: Researchers found most expanded thyroid clonotypes above 0.001 in blood as well. The model made its ophthalmopathy prediction, and onset followed a median approximately six months later.

Points on this clonotype: Its antigen is unidentified.

This TCR was sampled from a woman between 35 and 50 years old with Graves' hyperthyroidism. The chain employs TRBV2 and TRBJ1-4; D is undetermined. The sample taken for sequencing was blood. The CDR3 protein is CASSDSRAVATNEKLFF. CDR3 nucleotide sequence: TGTGCCAGCAGTGACTCCCGGGCCGTGGCAACTAATGAAAAACTGTTTTTT.